The present entry profiles one T cell receptor (beta chain) with its context. What it recognizes is unknown. PCR primers comprised 60 Vbeta and 13 Jbeta primers. Generated by immunoSEQ multiplex PCR, the TCRdb table keeps only in-frame clones and is missing some. The sample shows under 150,000 clones, approximately 83% of them seen only once. The entry originates in a study of cytomegalovirus exposure and HLA in healthy donors. Whole-study findings and limits: A later analysis found most CMV-associated TCR beta chains apparently HLA-restricted. Because they were indistinguishable, some V segments, including TRBV6-2 and TRBV6-3, were excluded. Overall, roughly 170 TCR beta chains were annotated as cytomegalovirus-associated. Presence/absence analyses took donor sequencing depth as roughly uniform.

Germline V gene data show CDR1 as MDHEN and CDR2 as SYDVKM. The V gene lost 6 bases and the J gene lost 14 bases, with 20 bases spanning the gap. The CDR3 totals 14 residues. V is TRBV28 and J is TRBJ1-6, with a tentative D call TRBD1 (6 bases). Source material: PBMCs. The TCR was taken from a male donor in good health and CMV-seronegative. In DNA, the CDR3 is TGTGCCAGCAGACAACCGGGACAATCTTTTACCCTCCACTTT. It translates to CASRQPGQSFTLHF.